A single sample is the source of the 8 T cell receptor beta chains below, sequenced in a study of T-cell reconstitution after alpha-beta-depleted transplantation in children. It was with unique molecular identifiers that the TCRbeta library was prepared. A single record per CDR3 protein comes from TCRdb applying MiXCR to the PCR reads. This sample yields over 550,000 distinct CDR3 sequences, of which roughly 10% are seen a single time; less than 5% belongs to the top ten. The sample was PBMCs from the stem cell graft donor, taken from the stem cell graft. Source of these receptors: a human donor who donated a stem cell graft to a child with acute myeloid leukemia.

This CDR3 reads CASSLSGAAYEQYF. The CDR3 nucleotides are TGTGCCAGCAGTTTGTCGGGGGCGGCCTACGAGCAGTACTTC. The chain has TRBV12-3 or TRBV12-4 and TRBJ2-7; D is tentatively TRBD1 or TRBD2 (6 bases each). This CDR3 has 14 residues. Trimming left V 3 bases short and J 2 bases short, with 11 bases between.

This rearrangement joins TRBV2 to TRBJ2-1, with TRBD2 matching 13 bases. J lost 7 bases, V lost 7 bases, and 10 bases had no gene match. In germline, CDR1 is SNHLY, CDR2 FYNNEI. The CDR3 contains 16 residues. CDR3 in DNA: TGTGCCAGCACTGGACTAGCGGGAGCCCCGAAGAATGAGCAGTTCTTC. It is translated as CASTGLAGAPKNEQFF.

This sequence joins TRBV9 and TRBJ2-7; 7 bases map to TRBD2. Losses at the gene ends were 0 bases for V and 5 bases for J; bases not matched to a gene: 8. Looked up from germline, CDR1 is SGDLS and CDR2 is YYNGEE. The CDR3 loop spans 15 amino acids. The CDR3 coding sequence is TGTGCCAGCAGCGTAGTCGGGGGAGGGGACGACGAGCAGTACTTC. Encoded protein: CASSVVGGGDDEQYF.

This clonotype was counted only a few times. This chain uses TRBV6-5 with TRBJ1-1; TRBD1 is a possible D gene (5 bases). Germline CDR1 and CDR2: MNHEY and SVGAGI. The CDR3 totals 14 residues. Trimming cost V 0 bases and J 7 bases, with 12 bases left between them. Written as DNA, the CDR3 is TGTGCCAGCAGTTACTCGACAGTGCCCAGTGAAGCTTTCTTT. It codes for CASSYSTVPSEAFF.

The chain joins TRBV7-9 to TRBJ1-2; possible D gene TRBD1, 5 bases. With 4 bases removed from V and 2 bases from J, the gap between germline ends came to 8 bases. The germline CDR1 and CDR2 sequences are SEHNR and FQNEAQ (reference sequence). The CDR3 spans 13 residues. The CDR3 loop is CASSWGPNYGYTF. As DNA, the CDR3 is TGTGCCAGCAGCTGGGGACCGAACTATGGCTACACCTTC.

This clonotype has at least ten counts. V is TRBV24-1 and J is TRBJ2-1, with D unclear. V lost 3 bases and J 8 bases, leaving 13 bases between the germline ends. CDR1 is KGHDR, CDR2 SFDVKD, per germline. This CDR3 is built from 14 residues. In DNA form, the CDR3 reads TGTGCCACCAGTGATCCCGGCTCAGCCCATGAGCAGTTCTTC. Translation: CATSDPGSAHEQFF.

The rearrangement joins TRBV27 to TRBJ2-1, with 8 bases aligning to TRBD2. The V gene end was trimmed by 6 bases and the J gene end by 0 bases; junction bases not matched to a gene: 10. There are 17 residues in the CDR3. Germline V CDR1 and CDR2: MNHEY, SMNVEV (reference sequence). The CDR3: CASRQYGLAVSYNEQFF. Here the CDR3 DNA reads TGTGCCAGCAGACAATATGGACTAGCTGTCTCCTACAATGAGCAGTTCTTC.

The rearrangement uses TRBV14 and TRBJ2-7; no firm D call. Trimming left V 0 bases short and J 7 bases short, with 7 bases between. Per germline, CDR1 SGHDN and CDR2 FVKESK. This CDR3 is built from 12 residues. CDR3 in DNA: TGTGCCAGCAGCCAAGATCGGGTAGAGCAGTACTTC. It specifies CASSQDRVEQYF.